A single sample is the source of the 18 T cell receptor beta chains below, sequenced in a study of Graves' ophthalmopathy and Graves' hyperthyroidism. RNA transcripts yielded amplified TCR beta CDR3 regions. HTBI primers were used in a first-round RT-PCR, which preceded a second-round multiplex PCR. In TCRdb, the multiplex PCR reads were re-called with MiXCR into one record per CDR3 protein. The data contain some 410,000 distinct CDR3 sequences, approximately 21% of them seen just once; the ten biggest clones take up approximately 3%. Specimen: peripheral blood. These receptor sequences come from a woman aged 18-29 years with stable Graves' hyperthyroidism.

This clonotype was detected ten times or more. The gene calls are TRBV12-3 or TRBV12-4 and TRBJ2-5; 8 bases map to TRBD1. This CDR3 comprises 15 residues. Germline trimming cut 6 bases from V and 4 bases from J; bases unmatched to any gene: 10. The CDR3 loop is CASSPIQGVLETQYF. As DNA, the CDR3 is TGTGCCAGCAGCCCTATACAGGGGGTATTAGAGACCCAGTACTTC.

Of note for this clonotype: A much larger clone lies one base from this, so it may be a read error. The CDR3 is CASSPATGAFF. The CDR3 DNA reads TGTGCCAGCTCACCGGCCACTGGAGCTTTCTTT. This rearrangement joins TRBV18 to TRBJ1-1, with D hard to call. The CDR3 spans 11 residues. The germline CDR1 and CDR2 sequences are KGHSH and LQKENI.

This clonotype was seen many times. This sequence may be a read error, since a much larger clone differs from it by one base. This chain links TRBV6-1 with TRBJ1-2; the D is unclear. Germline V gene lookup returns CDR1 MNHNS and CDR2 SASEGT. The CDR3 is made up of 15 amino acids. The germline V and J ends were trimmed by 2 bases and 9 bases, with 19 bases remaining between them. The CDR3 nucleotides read TGTGCCAGCAGTGAACTTTCCGACGGTTCGAATAGCTACACCTTC. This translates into CASSELSDGSNSYTF.

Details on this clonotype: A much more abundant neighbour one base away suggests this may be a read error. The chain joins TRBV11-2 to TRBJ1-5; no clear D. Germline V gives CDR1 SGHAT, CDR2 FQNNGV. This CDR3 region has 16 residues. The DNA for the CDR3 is TGTGCCAGCAGCTTATTGTTAACCTTTAGCAATCAGCCCCTGCATTTT. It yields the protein CASSLLLTFSNQPLHF.

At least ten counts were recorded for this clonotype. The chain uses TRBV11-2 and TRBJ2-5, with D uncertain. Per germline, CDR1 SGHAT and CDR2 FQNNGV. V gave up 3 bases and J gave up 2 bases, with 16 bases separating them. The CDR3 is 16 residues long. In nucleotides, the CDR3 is TGTGCCAGCAGCTTGGTTTTACCAGCGCGTCAAGAGACCCAGTACTTC. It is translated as CASSLVLPARQETQYF.

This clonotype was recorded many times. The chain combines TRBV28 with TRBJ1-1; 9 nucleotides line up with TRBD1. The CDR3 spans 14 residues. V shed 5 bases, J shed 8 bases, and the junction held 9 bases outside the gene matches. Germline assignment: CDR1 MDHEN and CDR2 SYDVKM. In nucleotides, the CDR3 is TGTGCCAGCAGTACGACAGGGGGAGCAATAGAAGCTTTCTTT. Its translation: CASSTTGGAIEAFF.

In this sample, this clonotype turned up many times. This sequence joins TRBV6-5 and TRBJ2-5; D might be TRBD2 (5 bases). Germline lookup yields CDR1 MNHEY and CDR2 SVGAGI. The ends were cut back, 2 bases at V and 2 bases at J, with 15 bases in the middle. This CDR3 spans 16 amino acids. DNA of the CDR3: TGTGCCAGCAGTTACCAAGGACCACGGGGACAAGAGACCCAGTACTTC. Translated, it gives CASSYQGPRGQETQYF.

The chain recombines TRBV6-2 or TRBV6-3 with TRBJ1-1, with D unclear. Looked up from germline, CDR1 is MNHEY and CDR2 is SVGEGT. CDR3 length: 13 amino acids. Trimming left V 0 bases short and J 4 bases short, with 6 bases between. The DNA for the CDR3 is TGTGCCAGCAGTTACTCGTGGTCCACTGAAGCTTTCTTT. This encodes CASSYSWSTEAFF.

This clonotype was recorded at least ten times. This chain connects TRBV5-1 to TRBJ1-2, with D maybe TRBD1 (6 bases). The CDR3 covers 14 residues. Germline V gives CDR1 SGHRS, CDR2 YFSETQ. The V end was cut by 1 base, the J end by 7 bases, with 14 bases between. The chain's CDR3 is CASSLPGGAGGYTF. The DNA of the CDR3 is TGCGCCAGCAGCTTGCCCGGGGGCGCGGGTGGCTACACCTTC.

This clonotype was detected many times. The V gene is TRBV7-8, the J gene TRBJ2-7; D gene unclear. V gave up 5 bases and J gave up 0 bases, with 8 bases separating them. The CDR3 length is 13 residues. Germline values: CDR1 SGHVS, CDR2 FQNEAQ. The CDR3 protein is CASSPGYSYEQYF. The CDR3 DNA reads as TGTGCCAGCAGCCCGGGTTACTCCTACGAGCAGTACTTC.

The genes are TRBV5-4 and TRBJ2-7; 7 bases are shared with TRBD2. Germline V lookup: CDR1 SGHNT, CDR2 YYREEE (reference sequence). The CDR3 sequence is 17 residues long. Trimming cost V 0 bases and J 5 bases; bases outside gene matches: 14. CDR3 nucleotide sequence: TGTGCCAGCAGCTTGGTCCTAGCGGTCTTACCTCCCGACGAGCAGTACTTC. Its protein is CASSLVLAVLPPDEQYF. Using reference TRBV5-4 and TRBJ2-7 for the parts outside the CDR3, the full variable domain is ETGVTQSPTHLIKTRGQQVTLRCSSQSGHNTVSWYQQALGQGPQFIFQYYREEENGRGNFPPRFSGLQFPNYSSELNVNALELDDSALYLCASSLVLAVLPPDEQYFGPGTRLTVT.

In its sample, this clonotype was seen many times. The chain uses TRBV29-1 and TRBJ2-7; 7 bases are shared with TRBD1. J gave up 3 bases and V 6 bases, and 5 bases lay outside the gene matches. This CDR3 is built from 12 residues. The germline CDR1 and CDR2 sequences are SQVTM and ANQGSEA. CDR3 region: CSVRTGFYEQYF. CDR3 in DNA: TGCAGCGTACGGACAGGTTTCTACGAGCAGTACTTC.

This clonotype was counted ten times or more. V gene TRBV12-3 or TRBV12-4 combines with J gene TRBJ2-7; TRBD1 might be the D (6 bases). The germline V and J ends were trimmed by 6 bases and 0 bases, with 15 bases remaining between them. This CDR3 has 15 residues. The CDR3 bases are TGTGCCAGCAGCACTACAGGGCACAGCTCCTACGAGCAGTACTTC. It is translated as CASSTTGHSSYEQYF.

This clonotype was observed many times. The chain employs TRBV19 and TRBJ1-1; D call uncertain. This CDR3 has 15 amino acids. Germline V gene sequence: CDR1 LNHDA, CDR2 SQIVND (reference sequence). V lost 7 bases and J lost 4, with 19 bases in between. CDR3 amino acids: CASIMSQADGTEAFF. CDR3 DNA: TGTGCCAGTATTATGTCTCAGGCCGACGGCACTGAAGCTTTCTTT.

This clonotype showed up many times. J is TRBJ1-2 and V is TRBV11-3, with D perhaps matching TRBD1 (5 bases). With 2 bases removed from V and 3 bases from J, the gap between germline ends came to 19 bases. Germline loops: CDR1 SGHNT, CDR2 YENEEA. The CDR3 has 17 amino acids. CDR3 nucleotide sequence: TGTGCCAGCAGCTTAAAAGGGGATCCAGTGAACCACTATGGCTACACCTTC. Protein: CASSLKGDPVNHYGYTF.

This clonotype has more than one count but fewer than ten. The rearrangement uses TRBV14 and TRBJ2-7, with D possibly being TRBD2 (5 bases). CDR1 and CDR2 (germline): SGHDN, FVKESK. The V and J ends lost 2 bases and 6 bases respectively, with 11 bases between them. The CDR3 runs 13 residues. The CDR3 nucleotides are TGTGCCAGCAGCCAACTACTAGATACCGAGCAGTACTTC. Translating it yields CASSQLLDTEQYF.

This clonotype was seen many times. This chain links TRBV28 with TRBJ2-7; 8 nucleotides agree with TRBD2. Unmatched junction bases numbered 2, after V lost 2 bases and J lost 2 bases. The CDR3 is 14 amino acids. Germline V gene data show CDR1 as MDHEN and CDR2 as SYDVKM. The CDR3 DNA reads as TGTGCCAGCAGTTTAGATAGCGGGACCTACGAGCAGTACTTC. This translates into CASSLDSGTYEQYF. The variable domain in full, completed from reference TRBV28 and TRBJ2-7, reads DVKVTQSSRYLVKRTGEKVFLECVQDMDHENMFWYRQDPGLGLRLIYFSYDVKMKEKGDIPEGYSVSREKKERFSLILESASTNQTSMYLCASSLDSGTYEQYFGPGTRLTVT.

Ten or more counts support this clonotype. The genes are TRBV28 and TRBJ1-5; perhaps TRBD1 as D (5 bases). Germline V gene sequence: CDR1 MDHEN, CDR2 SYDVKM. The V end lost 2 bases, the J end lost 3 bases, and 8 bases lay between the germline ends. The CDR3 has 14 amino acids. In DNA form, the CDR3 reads TGTGCCAGCAGTTTAGGGGGGAACAATCAGCCCCAGCATTTT. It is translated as CASSLGGNNQPQHF.